The clone carrying this T cell receptor (beta chain) appeared many times. As yet, its antigen is unknown. Individual cDNA molecules carried attached unique molecular identifiers. From the 5' RACE reads, TCRdb called clonotypes with MiXCR, one entry per CDR3 protein. The sample lists under 60,000 distinct CDR3 sequences, around 5.6% occurring once. The data were obtained in a study of early T cells in non-severe SARS-CoV-2 infection. Study as a whole: The authors sequenced bulk RNA from unsorted whole blood, leaving chains unpaired. Broader study findings: Comparison of clonotypes with VDJdb favored anti-spike CD8 responses while missing private and CD4 specificities.

The V gene's germline CDR1 is SGHNT and CDR2 YENEEA. The CDR3 runs 15 residues. With V trimmed by 6 bases and J by 2 bases, 6 bases remained unmatched. This receptor was taken from an adult who was a healthcare worker with PCR-confirmed SARS-CoV-2 infection or an uninfected control (not recorded which). Sequenced sample: whole blood. V is TRBV11-3 and J is TRBJ2-3, with 9 bases that match TRBD2. DNA of the CDR3: TGTGCCAGCAGTTACGGGACTAGCTCCACAGATACGCAGTATTTT. This sequence encodes CASSYGTSSTDTQYF. Drawing the rest from reference TRBV11-3 and TRBJ2-3, the complete variable domain is EAGVVQSPRYKIIEKKQPVAFWCNPISGHNTLYWYLQNLGQGPELLIRYENEEAVDDSQLPKDRFSAERLKGVDSTLKIQPAELGDSAVYLCASSYGTSSTDTQYFGPGTRLTVL.